The 8 T cell receptor beta chains given below trace back to one sample, sequenced in a study of T cell repertoires in cytomegalovirus infection. TCRdb re-called the reads through MiXCR, storing one row per CDR3 protein. The sample holds nearly 70,000 distinct CDR3 sequences, 20% to 25% seen once. What these receptors recognize is not known. The sequenced sample consisted of PBMCs, sequenced either directly or after in vitro stimulation (not recorded which). All receptors come from a human donor in good health (CMV status not recorded). Some clones in this sample may be carry-over from other donors' samples.

This chain uses TRBV6-2 or TRBV6-3 with TRBJ2-4; TRBD1 matches at 7 bases. Trimming cost V 5 bases and J 8 bases; bases outside gene matches: 15. This CDR3 region has 16 residues. Germline-derived CDR1 and CDR2 are MNHEY and SVGEGT. CDR3 loop: CASSHGDSGLKDIQYF. CDR3 nucleotide sequence: TGTGCCAGCAGTCACGGGGACAGTGGCCTGAAGGACATTCAGTACTTC.

At least ten counts were recorded for this clonotype. The V and J genes are TRBV7-2 and TRBJ2-5; D ambiguous. CDR1 SGHTA and CDR2 FQGNSA come from the germline V gene. Deletions cut 3 bases from V and 5 bases from J, with 10 bases between. The CDR3 spans 13 residues. The DNA of the CDR3 is TGTGCCAGCAGCTTGCGACTCCCGGAGACCCAGTACTTC. Residues: CASSLRLPETQYF.

This rearrangement joins TRBV7-2 to TRBJ2-3; 9 nucleotides line up with TRBD2. The CDR3 runs to 18 residues. Germline V gene lookup returns CDR1 SGHTA and CDR2 FQGNSA. Trimming cost V 4 bases and J 2 bases; bases outside gene matches: 13. The CDR3 bases are TGTGCCAGCAGCTCCCCGAGCCCTAGCGGGACATCCACAGATACGCAGTATTTT. Its protein is CASSSPSPSGTSTDTQYF. Full variable domain (outside the CDR3, taken from reference TRBV7-2 and TRBJ2-3): GAGVSQSPSNKVTEKGKDVELRCDPISGHTALYWYRQSLGQGLEFLIYFQGNSAPDKSGLPSDRFSAERTGGSVSTLTIQRTQQEDSAVYLCASSSPSPSGTSTDTQYFGPGTRLTVL.

This clonotype was detected ten times or more. The DNA for the CDR3 is TGTGCCAGCAGCAAACTAGCGGGATGGTTTAACACCGGGGAGCTGTTTTTT. Amino acid sequence: CASSKLAGWFNTGELFF. V is TRBV7-2 and J is TRBJ2-2; TRBD2 agrees at 10 bases. The germline V gene has CDR1 SGHTA and CDR2 FQGNSA. The CDR3 length is 17 residues. V dropped 5 bases and J dropped 2; count of bases not matched to a gene: 8. The full variable domain, in which reference TRBV7-2 and TRBJ2-2 provide the parts outside the CDR3, is GAGVSQSPSNKVTEKGKDVELRCDPISGHTALYWYRQSLGQGLEFLIYFQGNSAPDKSGLPSDRFSAERTGGSVSTLTIQRTQQEDSAVYLCASSKLAGWFNTGELFFGEGSRLTVL.

This clonotype was seen ten or more times. The V and J genes are TRBV7-2 and TRBJ1-2; D perhaps matches TRBD1 (5 bases). Trimming cost V 1 base and J 2 bases, with 8 bases left between them. The length of the CDR3 is 14 residues. Germline V lookup: CDR1 SGHTA, CDR2 FQGNSA. The CDR3 nucleotides read TGTGCCAGCAGCTTAGGCAGGGAGAACTATGGCTACACCTTC. Translating it yields CASSLGRENYGYTF.

This clonotype came up a few times. This sequence joins TRBV6-5 and TRBJ1-6; D possibly corresponds to TRBD1 (6 bases). V was cut by 1 base and J by 10 bases, with 14 bases left in between. This CDR3 region has 15 residues. Germline V CDR1 and CDR2: MNHEY, SVGAGI. Here the CDR3 reads CASSYFSGVGSPLHF. The CDR3 DNA reads as TGTGCCAGCAGTTACTTTTCAGGGGTTGGATCACCCCTCCACTTT.

Relative to its sample, this clonotype is medium-sized. V usage is TRBV7-2 and J usage is TRBJ2-3; 7 nucleotides align to TRBD2. The length of the CDR3 is 14 residues. CDR1 SGHTA and CDR2 FQGNSA come from the germline V gene. J lost 3 bases, V lost 2 bases, and 2 bases had no gene match. This CDR3 is CASSLRAGTDTQYF. The CDR3 nucleotides read TGTGCCAGCAGCTTAAGAGCGGGAACAGATACGCAGTATTTT.

Many counts were recorded for this clonotype. The J gene is TRBJ2-5, the V gene TRBV7-3; TRBD2 might be the D (5 bases). Germline CDR1 SGHTA, CDR2 FQGTGA. The CDR3 is 15 amino acids. Between the trimmed V and J ends, which lost 3 bases and 2 bases, there was a span of 13 bases. For the CDR3, the DNA is TGTGCCAGCAGCTTGGTGGCGGGTGTGCAAGAGACCCAGTACTTC. It codes for CASSLVAGVQETQYF. The whole variable domain, filled in from reference TRBV7-3 and TRBJ2-5, reads GAGVSQTPSNKVTEKGKYVELRCDPISGHTALYWYRQSLGQGPEFLIYFQGTGAADDSGLPNDRFFAVRPEGSVSTLKIQRTERGDSAVYLCASSLVAGVQETQYFGPGTRLLVL.